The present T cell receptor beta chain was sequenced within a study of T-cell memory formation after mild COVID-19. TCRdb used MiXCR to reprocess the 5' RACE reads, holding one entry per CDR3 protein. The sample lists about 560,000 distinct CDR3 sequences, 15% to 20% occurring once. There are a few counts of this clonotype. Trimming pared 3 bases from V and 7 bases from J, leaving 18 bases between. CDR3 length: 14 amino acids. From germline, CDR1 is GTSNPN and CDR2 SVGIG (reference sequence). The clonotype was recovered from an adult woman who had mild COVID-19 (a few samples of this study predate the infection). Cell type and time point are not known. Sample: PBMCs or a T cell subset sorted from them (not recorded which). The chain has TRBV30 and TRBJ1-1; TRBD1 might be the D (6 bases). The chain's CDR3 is CAWSPRRGVHEAFF. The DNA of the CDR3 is TGTGCCTGGAGCCCTAGAAGGGGGGTTCATGAAGCTTTCTTT.